This T cell receptor beta chain was captured in a study of cytomegalovirus exposure and HLA in healthy donors. The CDR3 covers 11 residues. With 1 base removed from V and 6 bases from J, the gap between germline ends came to 3 bases. Per germline, CDR1 SGHDT and CDR2 YYEEEE. Broader study findings: Later, an analysis found that common viral pathogens appeared to be linked with several of the most significant clusters. A cluster of highly shared sequence variants was likely a sequencing artifact. Diagnosis of cytomegalovirus status made by the classifier reportedly showed high specificity and sensitivity.

The PCR employed 60 Vbeta primers together with 13 Jbeta primers. The table came from immunoSEQ multiplex PCR; TCRdb's copy has only in-frame clones and leaves some out. In the table there are 55,000 to 65,000 clones, 85% of which are singletons. On this clone itself: Its antigen remains unknown.

Donors in the study were healthy people who gave bone marrow. The chain links TRBV5-6 to TRBJ2-3; D call uncertain. The receptor comes from a female donor in good health and CMV-seronegative. The material sequenced was PBMCs. In nucleotides, the CDR3 is TGTGCCAGCAGCTTGCGTGATACGCAGTATTTT. Protein sequence: CASSLRDTQYF.